These T cell receptor beta chains were read from a single sample in a study of shared T cell receptors in the human thymus. Some clones are missing from TCRdb's copy, which holds only in-frame ones; the method was immunoSEQ multiplex PCR. The table has about 540,000 clones, more than 75% seen once. Another study also made use of these data, one on human thymus T cells.

The sample taken for sequencing was thymocytes. Receptors were obtained from a boy under two years old with a congenital heart defect. The CDR3 runs from the conserved cysteine through the conserved F or W. The D gene is left open where the match is weak. A row's size may be missing; if present it is once, few, many or a size class.

j_call v_call clone_size d_call cdr3_aa cdr3_nt
TRBJ2-7 TRBV5-1 . . CASRASGDQAYEQYF TGCGCCAGCAGGGCTTCGGGGGACCAGGCCTACGAGCAGTACTTC
TRBJ2-7 TRBV6-7 . . CASSYSILVYEQYF TGTGCCAGCAGTTACTCGATACTAGTCTACGAGCAGTACTTC
TRBJ1-2 TRBV30 . TRBD1 CAWIGQGATGYTF TGTGCCTGGATTGGACAGGGGGCAACTGGCTACACCTTC
TRBJ2-1 TRBV27 . TRBD2 CASSDRTSGSGDNEQFF TGTGCCAGCAGTGACCGGACTAGCGGGAGCGGGGACAATGAGCAGTTCTTC
TRBJ1-4 TRBV11-2 few . CASSLEQAPTNEKLFF TGTGCCAGCAGCTTAGAGCAGGCCCCAACTAATGAAAAACTGTTTTTT
TRBJ2-3 TRBV15 . TRBD2 CATSIAGFTDTQYF TGTGCCACCAGCATAGCGGGATTCACAGATACGCAGTATTTT
TRBJ2-7 TRBV14 . TRBD2 CASSRLSGRARDEQYF TGTGCCAGCAGCCGCCTAAGCGGGAGGGCCAGGGACGAGCAGTACTTC
TRBJ2-1 TRBV9 . TRBD2 CASSPRTSGRAHSSYNEQFF TGTGCCAGCAGCCCCCGGACTAGCGGGAGGGCCCATAGCTCCTACAATGAGCAGTTCTTC
TRBJ2-5 TRBV15 . . CATSRGKDLGRAETQYF TGTGCCACCAGCAGAGGGAAAGACCTAGGCAGGGCAGAGACCCAGTACTTC
TRBJ1-1 TRBV15 once . CATSQGIQEQAFF TGTGCCACCAGCCAGGGGATTCAAGAGCAAGCTTTCTTT
TRBJ1-3 TRBV11-2 . TRBD1 CASSLAPDRGGRGNTIYF TGTGCCAGCAGCTTGGCTCCTGACAGGGGCGGGCGTGGAAACACCATATATTTT
TRBJ2-5 TRBV6-6 . . CASSYPESETQYF TGTGCCAGCAGTTACCCCGAGTCAGAGACCCAGTACTTC
TRBJ2-7 TRBV10-3 . TRBD1 CAISDPTGTGGLYEQYF TGTGCCATCAGTGATCCTACGGGGACAGGGGGCCTTTACGAGCAGTACTTC
TRBJ1-1 TRBV7-2 few . CASSLSRVNTEAFF TGTGCCAGCAGCTTAAGTCGGGTCAACACTGAAGCTTTCTTT
TRBJ2-2 TRBV19 few . CASSIAGANTGELFF TGTGCCAGTAGTATAGCCGGTGCGAACACCGGGGAGCTGTTTTTT
TRBJ1-4 TRBV5-4 . TRBD1 CASSLARGTANGEKLFF TGTGCCAGCAGCTTGGCCCGAGGGACAGCAAATGGTGAAAAACTGTTTTTT
TRBJ2-3 TRBV4-3 once TRBD2 CASSQGSGRGTDTQYF TGCGCCAGCAGCCAAGGGAGCGGGAGGGGCACAGATACGCAGTATTTT
TRBJ1-2 TRBV14 . TRBD1 CASSHGDSLNYGYTF TGTGCCAGCAGCCATGGGGACAGCCTTAACTATGGCTACACCTTC
TRBJ1-1 TRBV30 few . CAWGRAGIPNTEAFF TGTGCCTGGGGTAGGGCAGGGATCCCCAACACTGAAGCTTTCTTT
TRBJ2-5 TRBV5-6 . . CASSFWTEQETQYF TGTGCCAGCAGCTTTTGGACAGAACAAGAGACCCAGTACTTC
TRBJ1-1 TRBV6-5 . TRBD1 CASSYTPTGEYTEAFF TGTGCCAGCAGTTACACCCCGACAGGGGAGTACACTGAAGCTTTCTTT